The clone carrying this T cell receptor (beta chain) showed up just a few times. As yet, its antigen is unknown. The data are from a study of neoadjuvant nivolumab and ipilimumab in lung cancer. Across the whole study: Nivolumab 3 mg/kg was given days 1, 15 and 29, plus ipilimumab 1 mg/kg day 1 in combination. Whole-study results and caveats: Compared with tumor-adjacent uninvolved lung, resected tumors showed greater richness and clonality. Pretherapy blood TCR richness correlated positively with resected tumor richness.

The V segment lost 2 bases and the J segment 3 bases; nucleotides outside the gene matches: 0. CDR1 SGHRS and CDR2 YFSETQ come from the germline V gene. This CDR3 spans 13 amino acids. Using immunoSEQ multiplex PCR, the repertoire was profiled, and TCRdb retains in-frame clones only, with some absent. The data contain 28,000 or so clones, 83% of them singletons. The sequencing used tumor tissue, collected after neoadjuvant nivolumab, alone or with ipilimumab, at or shortly before surgery. The chain employs TRBV5-1 and TRBJ1-1; TRBD1 matches at 8 bases. The sequence was collected from an adult with non-small cell lung cancer. In nucleotides, the CDR3 is TGCGCCAGCAGCTTACAGGGGGACACTGAAGCTTTCTTT. It translates to CASSLQGDTEAFF.